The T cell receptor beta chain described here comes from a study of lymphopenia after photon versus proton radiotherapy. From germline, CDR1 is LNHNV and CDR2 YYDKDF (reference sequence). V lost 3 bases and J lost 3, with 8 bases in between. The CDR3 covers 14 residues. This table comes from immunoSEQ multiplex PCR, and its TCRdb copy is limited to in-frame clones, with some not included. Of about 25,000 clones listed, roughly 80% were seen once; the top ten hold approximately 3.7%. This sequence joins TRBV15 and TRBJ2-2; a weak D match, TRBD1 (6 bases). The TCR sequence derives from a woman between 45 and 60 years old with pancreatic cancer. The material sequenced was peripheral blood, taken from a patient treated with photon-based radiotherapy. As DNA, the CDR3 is TGTGCCACCAGCAGCCACAGGGACACCGGGGAGCTGTTTTTT. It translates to CATSSHRDTGELFF.